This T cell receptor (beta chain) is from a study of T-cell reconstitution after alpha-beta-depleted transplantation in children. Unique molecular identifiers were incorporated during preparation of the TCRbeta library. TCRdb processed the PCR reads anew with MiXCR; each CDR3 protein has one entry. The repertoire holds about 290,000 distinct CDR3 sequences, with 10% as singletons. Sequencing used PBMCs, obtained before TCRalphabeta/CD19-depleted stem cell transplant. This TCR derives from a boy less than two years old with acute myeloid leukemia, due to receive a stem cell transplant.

CDR3 protein: CASSEWDSYEQYF. CDR3 coding DNA: TGTGCCAGCAGTGAATGGGACTCCTACGAGCAGTACTTC. This chain connects TRBV25-1 to TRBJ2-7, with no clear D. CDR1 is MGHDK, CDR2 SYGVNS, per germline. The V gene lost 1 base and the J gene lost 0 bases, with 4 bases spanning the gap. This CDR3 spans 13 amino acids.